The rows below give T cell receptor beta chains drawn from one sample of a study of PD-L1 blockade in urothelial cancer. TCRdb's table, derived via immunoSEQ multiplex PCR, lists solely in-frame clones and lacks some. Of around 40,000 clones listed, 85% to 90% are singletons. The source was PBMCs, collected around atezolizumab (anti-PD-L1) treatment. All receptors come from a man aged 60-69 years with urothelial cancer. The CDR3 runs from the conserved cysteine through the conserved F or W. Each record gives: clone size, D gene, J gene, V gene, CDR3 DNA, CDR3 protein. D genes are given only for firm matches. Some rows mark clone size as missing; the rest say once, few, many or name a class of expanded clone.

>-|TRBD2|TRBJ2-1|TRBV4-1
TGCGCCAGCAGCCAAGAACTAGCGGATTACAATGAGCAGTTCTTC
CASSQELADYNEQFF
>-|TRBD2|TRBJ2-7|TRBV5-4
TGTGCCAGCAGCTCCCCGACTAGCGGGGGCTACGAGCAGTACTTC
CASSSPTSGGYEQYF
>-|-|TRBJ2-1|TRBV7-9
TGTGCCAGCAGTTTCGTCGGGATTTTAAGTGAGCAGTTCTTC
CASSFVGILSEQFF
>few|TRBD2|TRBJ2-2|TRBV5-1
TGCGCCAGCAGCTTGGACGGGGGGACTAGCGGGAGCACCGGGGAGCTGTTTTTT
CASSLDGGTSGSTGELFF
>-|-|TRBJ2-5|TRBV18
TGTGCCAGCGACTCCGGGGAGACCCAGTACTTC
CASDSGETQYF
>-|TRBD1|TRBJ1-2|TRBV5-1
TGCGCCAGCAGCTCGGGGGACAGGGGGTACTATGGCTACACCTTC
CASSSGDRGYYGYTF
>-|TRBD1|TRBJ2-1|TRBV7-9
TGTGCCAGCAGCCCCATCGACAGGGGGGGTTACAATGAGCAGTTCTTC
CASSPIDRGGYNEQFF
>-|-|TRBJ1-1|TRBV9
TGTGCCAGCAGCCCCGATTTAGAGCTTAACACTGAAGCTTTCTTT
CASSPDLELNTEAFF
>-|-|TRBJ1-1|TRBV9
TGTGCCAGCAGCGTAGATCAGGGGCTCGGTAGCACTGAAGCTTTCTTT
CASSVDQGLGSTEAFF
>-|-|TRBJ2-7|TRBV4-3
TGCGCCAGCAGCCAAGATCGTCACGGGGCCTACGAGCAGTACTTC
CASSQDRHGAYEQYF
>-|-|TRBJ2-7|TRBV27
TGTGCCAGCAGTTTACTTTACGGGTCGTCCTACGAGCAGTACTTC
CASSLLYGSSYEQYF
>-|TRBD2|TRBJ2-5|TRBV4-3
TGCGCCAGCAGCCAAGATCGCACTAGCGGGCAAGAGACCCAGTACTTC
CASSQDRTSGQETQYF
>-|TRBD1|TRBJ1-2|TRBV9
TGTGCCAGCAGCGTAGCTGATGGACAGGGGGCGCTTGGCTACACCTTC
CASSVADGQGALGYTF
>-|-|TRBJ2-3|TRBV28
TGTGCCAGCAGCCCCCAAGGACTCCTTGCGCACGCAGATACGCAGTATTTT
CASSPQGLLAHADTQYF
>-|-|TRBJ2-7|TRBV6-1
TGTGCCAGCAATTTGGCAGAAGACTACGAGCAGTACTTC
CASNLAEDYEQYF
>-|-|TRBJ1-2|TRBV28
TGTGCCAGCAGTTTATTAGGGGCAGAGTATGGCTACACCTTC
CASSLLGAEYGYTF
>-|-|TRBJ1-3|TRBV12-5
TGTGCTAGTGGTTTGCCGGGGAACCTAGCTGGAAACACCATATATTTT
CASGLPGNLAGNTIYF
>-|-|TRBJ2-5|TRBV5-4
TGTGCCAGCACCGGAGGTGGGCGAGGAGAGACCCAGTACTTC
CASTGGGRGETQYF
>-|TRBD2|TRBJ2-1|TRBV9
TGTGCCAGCAGCGATAGCGGGGGAGGGGACAATGAGCAGTTCTTC
CASSDSGGGDNEQFF
>-|-|TRBJ2-3|TRBV5-4
TGTGCCAGCAGGAACCAGCGGGCGAGCACAGATACGCAGTATTTT
CASRNQRASTDTQYF
>-|-|TRBJ2-5|TRBV7-2
TGTGCCAGCAGCTTATACGGGGGGCACCAAGAGACCCAGTACTTC
CASSLYGGHQETQYF
>-|-|TRBJ1-5|TRBV28
TGTGCCAGCATCCCGGGGGGACATGATAGCAATCAGCCCCAGCATTTT
CASIPGGHDSNQPQHF
>-|-|TRBJ2-7|TRBV6-1
TGTGCGCAAGCACAGGGATTGTACTTC
CAQAQGLYF
>-|-|TRBJ2-3|TRBV10-1
TGCGCCAGTTCGGGAGTGGTAGATACGCAGTATTTT
CASSGVVDTQYF
>-|-|TRBJ2-1|TRBV20-1
TGCAGTGCTGCGGCGGTTGAGCAGTTCTTC
CSAAAVEQFF
>-|TRBD1|TRBJ1-2|TRBV10-3
TGTGCCATCAAACAGGGACAGGGGGAACTCTATGGCTACACCTTC
CAIKQGQGELYGYTF
>-|-|TRBJ1-5|TRBV7-8
TGTGCCAGCAGCTTAGCGAGCGCAGGGGGCAATCAGCCCCAGCATTTT
CASSLASAGGNQPQHF
>-|-|TRBJ1-1|TRBV6-5
TGTGCCAGCAGTTACCGCCGGTCCGGCGGGAACACTGAAGCTTTCTTT
CASSYRRSGGNTEAFF
>-|-|TRBJ1-3|TRBV5-1
TGCGCCAGCAGCTTGACCCCCTCAGGGGTGGGAAACACCATATATTTT
CASSLTPSGVGNTIYF
>-|-|TRBJ1-5|TRBV7-8
TGTGCCAGCAGCTTAGTCGGGAATCAGCCCCAGCATTTT
CASSLVGNQPQHF
>-|TRBD1|TRBJ2-5|TRBV19
TGTGCCAGTAGTACCAGGACAGGCTTCCAAGAGACCCAGTACTTC
CASSTRTGFQETQYF
>-|TRBD2|TRBJ2-3|TRBV5-8
TGTGCCAGCAGCTTGCTAGCGGGGGGACTCTCAACGCCGCAGTATTTT
CASSLLAGGLSTPQYF
>-|TRBD2|TRBJ2-7|TRBV5-5
TGTGCCAGCAGTTCCTATGGCGGGAGGGCCTTGGGCGAGCAGTACTTC
CASSSYGGRALGEQYF
>-|TRBD1|TRBJ1-2|TRBV5-6
TGTGCCAGCAGCGCCGGGACAGGGGCTCTGGCAGGCTACACCTTC
CASSAGTGALAGYTF
>few|-|TRBJ1-2|TRBV7-2
TGTGCCAGCAGCTTAGTGTCCTCGGGAGGCTACACCTTC
CASSLVSSGGYTF
>-|TRBD2|TRBJ2-7|TRBV27
TGTGCCAGCAGTCCTATGGGGGGACTAGGGTTCGAGCAGTACTTC
CASSPMGGLGFEQYF
>few|-|TRBJ1-1|TRBV6-5
TGTGCCAGCAGTTCCCCCGGGTTTGAAGCTTTCTTT
CASSSPGFEAFF